Listed below are T cell receptor beta chains from one sample, sequenced in a study of OX40 agonist ivuxolimab in advanced cancers. Sequencing used immunoSEQ multiplex PCR; TCRdb keeps in-frame clones, though not all of them. The sample comprises 55,000 to 70,000 clones, around 80% of which are singletons, and more than 1% rests with the top ten. The sample was CD4+ or CD8+ T cells sorted from blood, taken in a trial of the OX40 agonist ivuxolimab. The receptors shown here come from an adult with an advanced solid tumor such as melanoma, head and neck, liver or kidney cancer. CDR3s include the opening cysteine and the closing phenylalanine or tryptophan. A D gene is named only where the DNA matches it firmly. A clone size is listed for some rows: how often the clone was seen (once, few, many), or a class if it is expanded.

CDR3 protein	CDR3 DNA	D gene	V gene	J gene	clone size
CASSVAGSGGTQYF	TGTGCCAGCAGCGTTGCGGGGTCCGGAGGGACCCAGTACTTC	-	TRBV7-2	TRBJ2-5	-
CASSEAWVAGNTGELFF	TGTGCCAGCAGTGAAGCGTGGGTAGCGGGGAACACCGGGGAGCTGTTTTTT	TRBD2	TRBV6-1	TRBJ2-2	-
CASSLTALAKNIQYF	TGTGCCAGCAGCTTGACAGCTCTAGCCAAAAACATTCAGTACTTC	-	TRBV7-9	TRBJ2-4	-
CASITGSSYNEQFF	TGTGCCAGCATAACAGGGAGCTCCTACAATGAGCAGTTCTTC	-	TRBV2	TRBJ2-1	-
CASSDSWRGGRDYGYTF	TGTGCCAGCAGTGACTCATGGAGAGGGGGCCGGGACTATGGCTACACCTTC	TRBD1	TRBV6-4	TRBJ1-2	-
CASSRDRGRNYGYTF	TGCGCCAGCAGCCGAGACAGGGGGCGCAACTATGGCTACACCTTC	TRBD1	TRBV4-1	TRBJ1-2	-
CASSMPGVGSGVFF	TGTGCCAGTAGTATGCCTGGGGTGGGCAGCGGGGTATTCTTC	TRBD2	TRBV19	TRBJ2-1	-
CASSPFGTENEQFF	TGTGCCAGCAGCCCCTTCGGGACGGAGAATGAGCAGTTCTTC	-	TRBV7-3	TRBJ2-1	-
CASSQDLGPNYGYTF	TGCGCCAGCAGCCAAGACTTGGGACCGAACTATGGCTACACCTTC	-	TRBV4-3	TRBJ1-2	-
CASSSQTRGANTGELFF	TGCGCCAGCAGCTCACAAACCCGGGGCGCGAACACCGGGGAGCTGTTTTTT	-	TRBV5-1	TRBJ2-2	-
CASRSEMNTEAFF	TGTGCCAGCAGGTCAGAGATGAACACTGAAGCTTTCTTT	-	TRBV2	TRBJ1-1	-
CSAGKEAEAFF	TGCAGTGCTGGTAAAGAGGCTGAAGCTTTCTTT	-	TRBV20-1	TRBJ1-1	-
CASSRSSYNSPLHF	TGTGCCAGCAGCCGGAGTTCCTATAATTCACCCCTCCACTTT	-	TRBV6-6	TRBJ1-6	-
CAWSVMGQGYEQYF	TGTGCCTGGAGTGTAATGGGACAGGGCTACGAGCAGTACTTC	TRBD1	TRBV30	TRBJ2-7	few
CASSGAPSTSYEQYF	TGTGCCAGCAGCGGGGCCCCGTCCACCTCCTACGAGCAGTACTTC	-	TRBV6-1	TRBJ2-7	few
CASSQDRPVAGNTIYF	TGTGCCAGCAGCCAAGATAGGCCAGTCGCCGGAAACACCATATATTTT	-	TRBV4-2	TRBJ1-3	-